This note documents a single TCR beta chain sequence. Antigen: not known. These data come from a study of cytomegalovirus exposure and HLA in healthy donors. General study findings and limits: A few CMV-associated chains were confirmed in vitro to be specific for CMV antigens. A few V segments could not be told apart, such as TRBV6-2 and TRBV6-3, and were left out. It was in a later analysis that TCR association rates were seen to vary by HLA locus, highest for DRB1 and lowest for HLA-C. After further analysis at a later stage, 16,951 TCR beta sequences were associated with HLA alleles at 0.05 false discovery rate.

The CDR3 loop spans 15 amino acids. The germline V gene encodes CDR1 MNHNY and CDR2 SVGAGI (reference sequence). V dropped 8 bases and J dropped 3 bases, with 19 bases sitting between them. The PCR used 60 Vbeta and 13 Jbeta primers. The assay was immunoSEQ multiplex PCR, and TCRdb's table has in-frame clones only and misses some. The data hold around 190,000 clones, with around 88% observed a single time. Sequenced material: PBMCs. The TCR comes from a woman aged 25 to 39 in good health and CMV-seronegative. J is TRBJ1-1 and V is TRBV6-6; D possibly corresponds to TRBD1 (6 bases). CDR3 protein: CASAEGQGKDTEAFF. The CDR3 DNA follows: TGTGCCAGCGCCGAGGGGCAGGGGAAGGACACTGAAGCTTTCTTT.